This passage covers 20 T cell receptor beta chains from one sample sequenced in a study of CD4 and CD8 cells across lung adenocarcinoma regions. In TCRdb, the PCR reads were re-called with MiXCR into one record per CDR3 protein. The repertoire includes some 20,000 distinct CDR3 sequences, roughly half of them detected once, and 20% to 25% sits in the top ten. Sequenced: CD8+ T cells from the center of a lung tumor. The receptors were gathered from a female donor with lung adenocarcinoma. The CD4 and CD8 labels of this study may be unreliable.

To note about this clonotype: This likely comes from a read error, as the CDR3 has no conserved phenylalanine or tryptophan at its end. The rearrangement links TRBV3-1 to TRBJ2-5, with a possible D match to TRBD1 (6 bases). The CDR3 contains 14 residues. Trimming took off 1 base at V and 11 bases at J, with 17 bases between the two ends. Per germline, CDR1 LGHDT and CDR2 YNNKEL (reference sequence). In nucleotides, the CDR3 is TGTGCCAGCAGCCAAGGAAGAGGGGGTGAACAGCAGTACGTC. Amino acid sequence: CASSQGRGGEQQYV.

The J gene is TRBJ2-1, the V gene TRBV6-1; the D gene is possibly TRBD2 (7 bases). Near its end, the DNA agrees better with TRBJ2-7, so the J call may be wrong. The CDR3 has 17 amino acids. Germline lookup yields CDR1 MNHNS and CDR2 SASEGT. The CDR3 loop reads CASSAGGVGGARETQYF. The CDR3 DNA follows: TGTGCCAGCAGTGCGGGGGGAGTGGGGGGGGCCCGGGAGACGCAGTACTTC.

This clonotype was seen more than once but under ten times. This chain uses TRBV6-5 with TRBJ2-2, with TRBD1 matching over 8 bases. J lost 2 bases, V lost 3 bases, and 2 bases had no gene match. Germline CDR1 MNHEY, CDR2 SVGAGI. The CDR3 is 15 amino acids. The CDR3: CASSYDRGNTGELFF. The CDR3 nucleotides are TGTGCCAGCAGTTATGACAGGGGTAACACCGGGGAGCTGTTTTTT.

The CDR3 spells CASRGRFNEQFF. The CDR3 DNA reads as TGTGCCAGCCGCGGGAGGTTTAATGAGCAGTTCTTC. The chain is built from TRBV6-1 and TRBJ2-1; 8 positions match TRBD2. Trimming removed 8 bases from V and 7 bases from J; junction bases left unmatched: 4. The germline gives CDR1 MNHNS, CDR2 SASEGT. This CDR3 region has 12 residues.

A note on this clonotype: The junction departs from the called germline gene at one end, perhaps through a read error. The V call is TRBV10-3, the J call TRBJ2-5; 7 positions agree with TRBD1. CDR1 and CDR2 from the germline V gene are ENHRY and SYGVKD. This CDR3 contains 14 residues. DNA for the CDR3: TGTGCGGGCATAGGGGGCTCAGAGCAAGATACCCAGTACTTC. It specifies CAGIGGSEQDTQYF.

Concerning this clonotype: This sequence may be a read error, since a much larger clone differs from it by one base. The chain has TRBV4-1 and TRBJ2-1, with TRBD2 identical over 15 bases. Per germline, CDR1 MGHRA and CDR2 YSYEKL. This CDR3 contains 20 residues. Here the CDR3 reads CASSQRTGTSGRSSYNEKFF. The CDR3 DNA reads TGCGCCAGCAGCCAACGTACCGGGACTAGCGGGAGGAGCTCCTACAATGAGAAGTTCTTC.

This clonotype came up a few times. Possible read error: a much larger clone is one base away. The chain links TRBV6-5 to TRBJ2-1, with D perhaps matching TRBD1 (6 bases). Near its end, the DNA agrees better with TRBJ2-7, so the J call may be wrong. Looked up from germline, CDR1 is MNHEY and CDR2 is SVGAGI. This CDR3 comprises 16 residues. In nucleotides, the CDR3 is TGTGCCAGCAGTTACGCTTTGTCCAGGGGTTTTAATGAGCAGTACTTC. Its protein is CASSYALSRGFNEQYF.

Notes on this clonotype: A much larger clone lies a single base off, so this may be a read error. The CDR3 spells CASSPGPPAEIRNEQYF. CDR3 sequence (DNA): TGCGCCAGCAGCCCCGGACCCCCAGCAGAAATTCGGAATGAGCAGTACTTC. This chain connects TRBV4-1 to TRBJ2-1; D unclear. The J call may be faulty, since TRBJ2-7 better matches the DNA end. This CDR3 region has 17 residues. The V gene's germline CDR1 is MGHRA and CDR2 YSYEKL.

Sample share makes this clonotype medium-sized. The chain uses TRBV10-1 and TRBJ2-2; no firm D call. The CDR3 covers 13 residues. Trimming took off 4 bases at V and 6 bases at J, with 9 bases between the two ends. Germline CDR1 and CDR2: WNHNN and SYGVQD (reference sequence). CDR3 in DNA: TGCGCCAGCAGTGGCAGTGGGTCCGGGGAGCTGTTTTTT. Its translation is CASSGSGSGELFF.

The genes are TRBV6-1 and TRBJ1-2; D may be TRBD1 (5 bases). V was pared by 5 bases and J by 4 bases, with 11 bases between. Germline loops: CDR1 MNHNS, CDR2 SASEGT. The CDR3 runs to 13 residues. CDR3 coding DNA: TGTGCCAGCAGTCGGGGGGAGGTCTATGGCTACACCTTC. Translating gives CASSRGEVYGYTF.

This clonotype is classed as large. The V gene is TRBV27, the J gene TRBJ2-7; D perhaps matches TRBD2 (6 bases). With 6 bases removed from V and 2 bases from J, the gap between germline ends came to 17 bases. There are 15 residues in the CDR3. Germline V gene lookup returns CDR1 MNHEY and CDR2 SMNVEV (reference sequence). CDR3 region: CASSYVLAGTYEQYF. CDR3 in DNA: TGTGCCAGCAGCTATGTACTAGCCGGAACCTACGAGCAGTACTTC.

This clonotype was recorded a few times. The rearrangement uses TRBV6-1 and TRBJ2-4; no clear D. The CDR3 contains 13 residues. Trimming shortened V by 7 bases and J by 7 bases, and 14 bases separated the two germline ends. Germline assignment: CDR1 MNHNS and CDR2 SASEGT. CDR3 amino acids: CASNKPTQNIQYF. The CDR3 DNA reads TGTGCCAGCAACAAACCGACACAGAACATTCAGTACTTC.

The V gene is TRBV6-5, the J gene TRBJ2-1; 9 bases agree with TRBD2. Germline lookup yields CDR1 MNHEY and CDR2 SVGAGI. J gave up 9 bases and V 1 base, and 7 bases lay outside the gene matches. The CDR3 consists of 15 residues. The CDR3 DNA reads TGTGCCAGCAGTTACTGGGCTAGCGGGAAGCGTGAGCAGTTCTTC. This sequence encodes CASSYWASGKREQFF.

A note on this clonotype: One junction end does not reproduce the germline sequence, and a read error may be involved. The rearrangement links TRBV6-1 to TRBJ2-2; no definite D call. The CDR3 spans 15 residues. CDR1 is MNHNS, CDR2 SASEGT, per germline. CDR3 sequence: CALRKTAVNTEELYF. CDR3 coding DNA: TGTGCCCTCAGAAAGACGGCTGTGAACACAGAGGAGCTGTATTTT.

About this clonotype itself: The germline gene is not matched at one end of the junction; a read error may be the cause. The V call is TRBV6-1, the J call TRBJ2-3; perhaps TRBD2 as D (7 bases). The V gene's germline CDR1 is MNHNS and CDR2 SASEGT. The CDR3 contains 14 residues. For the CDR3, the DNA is TGTGCCAGCACGGGGCCGCGGGGGCCAGATACGCAGTACTTT. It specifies CASTGPRGPDTQYF.

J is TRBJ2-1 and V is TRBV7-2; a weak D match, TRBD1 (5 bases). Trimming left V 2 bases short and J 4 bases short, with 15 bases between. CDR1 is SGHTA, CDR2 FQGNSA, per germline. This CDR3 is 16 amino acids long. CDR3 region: CASSLWGSATYNEQFF. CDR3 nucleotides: TGTGCCAGCAGCTTATGGGGCTCGGCGACTTACAATGAGCAGTTCTTC.

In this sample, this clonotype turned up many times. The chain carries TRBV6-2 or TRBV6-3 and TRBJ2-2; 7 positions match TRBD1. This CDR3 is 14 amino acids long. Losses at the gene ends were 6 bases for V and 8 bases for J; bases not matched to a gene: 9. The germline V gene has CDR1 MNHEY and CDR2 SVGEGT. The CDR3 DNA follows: TGTGCCAGCAGAGTCCGGGACAGACTTGGGGAGCTGTTTTTT. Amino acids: CASRVRDRLGELFF.

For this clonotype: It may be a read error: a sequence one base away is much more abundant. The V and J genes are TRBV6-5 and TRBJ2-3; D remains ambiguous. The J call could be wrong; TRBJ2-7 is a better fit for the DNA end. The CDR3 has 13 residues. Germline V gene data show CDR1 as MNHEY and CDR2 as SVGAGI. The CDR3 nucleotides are TGTGCCAGCAGTTCTGGCAGTGACAATGAGCAGTACTTC. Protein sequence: CASSSGSDNEQYF.

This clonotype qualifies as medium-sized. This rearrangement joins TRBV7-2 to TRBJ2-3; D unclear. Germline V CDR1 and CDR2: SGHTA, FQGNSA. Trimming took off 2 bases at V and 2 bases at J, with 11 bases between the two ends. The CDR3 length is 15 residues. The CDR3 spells CASSLRHRVTDTQYF. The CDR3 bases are TGTGCCAGCAGCTTAAGACATCGGGTCACAGATACGCAGTATTTT.

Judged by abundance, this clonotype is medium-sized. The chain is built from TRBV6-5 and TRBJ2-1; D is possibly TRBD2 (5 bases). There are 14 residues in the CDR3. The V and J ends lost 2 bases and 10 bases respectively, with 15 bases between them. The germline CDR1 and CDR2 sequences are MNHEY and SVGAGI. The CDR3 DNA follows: TGTGCCAGCAGTTACGACCTCAGAGGCGGGGAGCAGTTCTTC. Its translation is CASSYDLRGGEQFF.